This is a list of T cell receptor beta chains from one sample in a study of Ad26.COV2.S vaccination and SARS-CoV-2 variants. Sequenced by immunoSEQ multiplex PCR; TCRdb stores in-frame clones only, minus some. The sample records around 310,000 clones, roughly 90% being singletons. The source was peripheral blood, collected in a trial of Ad26.COV2.S vaccine versus placebo. Every receptor here comes from a person between 18 and 60 years old who received the Ad26.COV2.S COVID-19 vaccine or a placebo. Each CDR3 is given without its conserved first and last residue.

V gene: TRBV19; J gene: TRBJ2-3; CDR3 protein: ASKMASPLTDTQY
V gene: TRBV6-2/TRBV6-3; J gene: TRBJ1-5; CDR3 protein: ASSFGTASNQPQH
V gene: TRBV25-1; J gene: TRBJ1-6; CDR3 protein: ASSDGLGQLFSPLH
V gene: TRBV14; J gene: TRBJ2-3; CDR3 protein: ASSFRAGDTQY
V gene: TRBV11-2; J gene: TRBJ2-2; CDR3 protein: ASSLVRNTGELF
V gene: TRBV4-3; J gene: TRBJ1-3; CDR3 protein: ASSQASGNTIY
V gene: TRBV6-5; J gene: TRBJ2-1; CDR3 protein: ASKRQGVGYEQF
V gene: TRBV9; J gene: TRBJ2-1; CDR3 protein: ASSSSGTTYNEQF
V gene: TRBV11-2; J gene: TRBJ2-7; CDR3 protein: ASSTWTSGSRGPYEQY
V gene: TRBV29-1; J gene: TRBJ2-6; CDR3 protein: SVEGGKAGANVLT
V gene: TRBV11-3; J gene: TRBJ2-1; CDR3 protein: ASSKGSYEQF
V gene: TRBV25-1; J gene: TRBJ2-2; CDR3 protein: ASSEYSSANTGELF
V gene: TRBV6-5; J gene: TRBJ1-4; CDR3 protein: ASSSSTGSREKLF